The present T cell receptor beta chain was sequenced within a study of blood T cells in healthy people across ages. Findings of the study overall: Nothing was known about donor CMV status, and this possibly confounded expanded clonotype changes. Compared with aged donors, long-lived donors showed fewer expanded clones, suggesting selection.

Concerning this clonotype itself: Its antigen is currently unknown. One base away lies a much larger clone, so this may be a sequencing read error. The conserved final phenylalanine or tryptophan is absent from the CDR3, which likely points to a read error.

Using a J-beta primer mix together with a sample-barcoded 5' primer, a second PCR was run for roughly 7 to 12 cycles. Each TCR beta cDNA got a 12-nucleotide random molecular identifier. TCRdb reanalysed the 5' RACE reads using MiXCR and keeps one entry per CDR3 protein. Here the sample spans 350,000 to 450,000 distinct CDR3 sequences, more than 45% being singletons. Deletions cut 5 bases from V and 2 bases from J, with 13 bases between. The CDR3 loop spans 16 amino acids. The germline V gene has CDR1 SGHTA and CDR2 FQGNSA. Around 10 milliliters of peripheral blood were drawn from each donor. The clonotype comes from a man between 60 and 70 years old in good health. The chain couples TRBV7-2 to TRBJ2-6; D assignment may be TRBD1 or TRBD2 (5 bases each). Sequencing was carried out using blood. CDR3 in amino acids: CASSPAGGAGANVLTL. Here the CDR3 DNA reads TGTGCCAGCAGCCCAGCTGGGGGAGCTGGGGCCAACGTCCTGACTCTC.